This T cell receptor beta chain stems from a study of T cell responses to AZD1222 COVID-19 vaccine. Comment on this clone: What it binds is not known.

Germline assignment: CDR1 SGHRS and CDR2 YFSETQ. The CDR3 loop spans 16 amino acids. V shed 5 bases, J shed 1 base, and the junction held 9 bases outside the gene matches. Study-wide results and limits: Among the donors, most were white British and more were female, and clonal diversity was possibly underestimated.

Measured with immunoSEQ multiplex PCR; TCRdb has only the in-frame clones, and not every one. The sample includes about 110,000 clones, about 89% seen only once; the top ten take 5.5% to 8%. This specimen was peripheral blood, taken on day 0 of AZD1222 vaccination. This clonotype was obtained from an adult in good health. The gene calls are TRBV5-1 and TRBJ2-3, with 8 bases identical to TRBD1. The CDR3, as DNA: TGCGCCAGCAGTCCGAGGGTGACAGGGGGCACAGATACGCAGTATTTT. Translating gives CASSPRVTGGTDTQYF.